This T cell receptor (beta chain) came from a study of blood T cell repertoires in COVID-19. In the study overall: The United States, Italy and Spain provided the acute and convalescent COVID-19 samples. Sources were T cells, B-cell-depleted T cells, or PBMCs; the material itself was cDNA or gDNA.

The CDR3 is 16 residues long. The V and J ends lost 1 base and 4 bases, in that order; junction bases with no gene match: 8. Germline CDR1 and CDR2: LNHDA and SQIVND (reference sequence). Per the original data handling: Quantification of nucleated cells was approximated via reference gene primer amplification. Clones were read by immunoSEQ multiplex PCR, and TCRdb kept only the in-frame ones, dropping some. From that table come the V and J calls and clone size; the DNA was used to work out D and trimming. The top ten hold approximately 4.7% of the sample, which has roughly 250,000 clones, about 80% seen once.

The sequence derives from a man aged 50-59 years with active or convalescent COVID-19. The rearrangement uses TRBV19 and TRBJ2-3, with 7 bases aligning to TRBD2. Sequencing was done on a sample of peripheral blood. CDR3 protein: CASSIGPSGVSDTQYF. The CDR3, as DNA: TGTGCCAGTAGTATAGGGCCCAGCGGGGTGTCAGATACGCAGTATTTT.